This T cell receptor (beta chain) is drawn from a study of cytomegalovirus exposure and HLA in healthy donors. Whole-study results and caveats: The dataset shows that most TCR sequences were rare, while some public TCRs occurred in many donors. Roughly 170 TCR beta chains were listed as cytomegalovirus-associated.

This clone came up a few times. Its target is not known. Only in-frame clones appear in the TCRdb table, and some are missing; sequencing was by immunoSEQ multiplex PCR. The data hold about 170,000 clones, with roughly 90% observed a single time. Sequencing input: PBMCs. This receptor was obtained from a man younger than 35 in good health and CMV-seropositive.

In DNA, the CDR3 is TGTGCCAGCAGCCGGGGACAGGGACGGCTTGGCGAGCAGTACTTC. It specifies CASSRGQGRLGEQYF. This chain links TRBV7-9 with TRBJ2-7, with TRBD1 matching over 9 bases. Trimming at V came to 5 bases and at J to 6 bases, leaving 11 bases not matched to a gene. The CDR3 covers 15 residues. The germline CDR1 and CDR2 sequences are SEHNR and FQNEAQ (reference sequence).